The entry below describes one T cell receptor (beta chain). Its antigen is unknown. Base qualities are not at hand, and no much larger clone is one base apart. The protocol used for the library was 5' RACE. The data were produced on a NextSeq 500. To correct for sequencing error and PCR bias, the TCR library protocol tagged individual cDNA molecules with unique molecular identifiers. TCR alpha and beta chains were both sequenced, and the abundances of alpha and beta sequences in each sample were closely correlated with each other. As for the authors' bioinformatics: Decombinator V4 was used to perform V gene, J gene and CDR3 annotation of TCR sequences. Expanded TCRs were defined as changing significantly between any two time points under a Poisson model with p below 0.0001. TCR abundances were normalised to the total number of TCRs sequenced in each sample and reported as counts per million. MAIT TCRs were defined by TRAV1-2 paired with TRAJ12, TRAJ20 or TRAJ33, and iNKT TCRs by TRAV10 paired with TRAJ18. VDJdb, accessed 1 November 2021, was searched for CMV, EBV and SARS-CoV-2 annotated TCRs, with TCRs annotated for multiple antigens excluded. The public reads were reprocessed in TCRdb via fastp at Q25 and MiXCR, keeping in-frame beta chains. Identical CDR3 protein sequences are pooled into one entry, listed with their most common genes and DNA. For this entry, the V and J calls and clone size follow TCRdb and not the study's own pipeline. The sample contains about 30,000 distinct CDR3 sequences, around 7% of them found a single time. The biggest ten clones account for roughly two fifths of the sample.

This sample was taken from a study of early T cells in non-severe SARS-CoV-2 infection listed by TCRdb under 2021. Notes on the research overall: TCR sequencing used bulk RNA from unsorted whole blood, so alpha and beta chains could not be paired.

The study at large found these results: VDJdb matching was skewed toward anti-spike CD8 responses, so virus-specific expansions were likely underestimated and private and CD4 specificities were missed.

The junction carries 19 bases between V and J, which are trimmed by 0 bases and 7 bases respectively. The CDR3 covers 16 residues, taking in both the cysteine and the phenylalanine. Kept here is only the CDR3 DNA, which spans 48 bases and is read in frame from base 1. Reading the germline V gene (reference sequence) gives CDR1 LGHDT and CDR2 YNNKEL. This was a case-control study nested in a cohort of healthcare workers in London, UK, who had nasopharyngeal swab PCR tests and blood samples taken every week. Between 23 and 31 March 2020, the week of the UK lockdown, healthcare workers were enrolled and then followed up weekly for as long as 16 weeks.

The clonotype originates from an adult who was a healthcare worker with PCR-confirmed SARS-CoV-2 infection or an uninfected control (not recorded which). Recombination connected TRBV3-1 to TRBJ2-7; the D gene could be either TRBD1 or TRBD2, each agreeing at 5 bases. The material sequenced was whole blood. In nucleotides, the sequence is TGTGCCAGCAGCCAAGATCTGAGGGCAGGGCAGAGAGAGCAGTACTTC. Its product reads: CASSQDLRAGQREQYF.